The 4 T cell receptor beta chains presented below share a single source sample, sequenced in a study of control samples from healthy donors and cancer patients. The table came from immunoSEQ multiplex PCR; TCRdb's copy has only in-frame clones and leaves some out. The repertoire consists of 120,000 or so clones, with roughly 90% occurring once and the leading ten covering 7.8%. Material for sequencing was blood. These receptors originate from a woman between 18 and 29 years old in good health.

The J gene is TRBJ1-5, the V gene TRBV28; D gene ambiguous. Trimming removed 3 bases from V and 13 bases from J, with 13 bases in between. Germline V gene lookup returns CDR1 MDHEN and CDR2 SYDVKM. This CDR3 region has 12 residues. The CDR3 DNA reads TGTGCCAGCAGTTTTTTTAGGGCTGATCAGCATTTT. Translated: CASSFFRADQHF. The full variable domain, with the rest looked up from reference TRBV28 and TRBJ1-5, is DVKVTQSSRYLVKRTGEKVFLECVQDMDHENMFWYRQDPGLGLRLIYFSYDVKMKEKGDIPEGYSVSREKKERFSLILESASTNQTSMYLCASSFFRADQHFGDGTRLSIL.

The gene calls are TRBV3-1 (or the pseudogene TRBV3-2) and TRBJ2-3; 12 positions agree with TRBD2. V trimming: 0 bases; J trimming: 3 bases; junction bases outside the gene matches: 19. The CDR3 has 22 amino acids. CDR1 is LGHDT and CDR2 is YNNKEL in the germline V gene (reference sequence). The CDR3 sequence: CASSQDPDSSGGAPWGTDTQYF. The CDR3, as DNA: TGTGCCAGCAGCCAAGATCCGGACTCTAGCGGGGGGGCCCCCTGGGGGACAGATACGCAGTATTTT.

The CDR3 DNA follows: TGTGCCAGCAGCTTAGCCTACGAGCAGTACTTC. It is translated as CASSLAYEQYF. V usage is TRBV11-2 and J usage is TRBJ2-7; D is undetermined. The CDR3 length is 11 residues. V lost 1 base and J lost 2, with 0 bases in between. Germline V CDR1 and CDR2: SGHAT, FQNNGV.

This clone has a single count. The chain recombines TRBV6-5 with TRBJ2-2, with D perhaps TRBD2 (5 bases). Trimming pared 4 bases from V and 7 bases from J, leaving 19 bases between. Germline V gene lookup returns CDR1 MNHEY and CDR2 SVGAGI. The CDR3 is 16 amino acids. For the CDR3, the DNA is TGTGCCAGCAGTTTCCTGAGGGCCACGGAAGACGGGGAGCTGTTTTTT. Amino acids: CASSFLRATEDGELFF.